What follows are 18 T cell receptor beta chains derived from one specimen sequenced in a study of spatial heterogeneity in lung cancer. One entry per CDR3 protein results from TCRdb running MiXCR on the 5' RACE reads. The sample lists under 20,000 distinct CDR3 sequences; roughly a fifth were seen once. The time point here: sample taken at primary tumor resection. Unsorted whole RNA of tumor, nontumor lung or frozen PBMC was sequenced. This material consisted of PBMCs, taken at surgery. These receptors originate from a male donor with early-stage non-small cell lung cancer.

By sample fraction, this clonotype is medium-sized (0.01 to 0.1%). The chain is built from TRBV29-1 and TRBJ2-1, with D unclear. Trimming left V 6 bases short and J 3 bases short, with 12 bases between. The CDR3 is made up of 13 amino acids. Germline V gene lookup returns CDR1 SQVTM and CDR2 ANQGSEA. CDR3 in DNA: TGCAGCGTCCGGCCAGGCAACTACAATGAGCAGTTCTTC. Amino acid sequence: CSVRPGNYNEQFF.

Comment on this clonotype: A much larger clone lies a single base off, so this may be a read error. J is TRBJ1-1 and V is TRBV12-3 or TRBV12-4; 7 bases line up with TRBD1. This CDR3 has 15 residues. Here the CDR3 reads CVSRGGREVATEAFF. Written as DNA, the CDR3 is TGTGTCAGCAGGGGGGGCAGGGAAGTTGCCACTGAAGCTTTCTTT.

This clonotype occurred many times. The chain carries TRBV13 and TRBJ2-3, with D perhaps given as TRBD1 or TRBD2 (6 bases each). The CDR3 consists of 15 residues. Deletions cut 4 bases from V and 1 base from J, with 12 bases between. The germline V gene encodes CDR1 PRHDT and CDR2 FYEKMQ (reference sequence). CDR3 sequence reads: CASSSPGAGTDTQYF. The CDR3 DNA is TGTGCCAGCAGCTCCCCGGGGGCGGGCACAGATACGCAGTATTTT. Full variable domain (remainder filled in from reference TRBV13 and TRBJ2-3): AAGVIQSPRHLIKEKRETATLKCYPIPRHDTVYWYQQGPGQDPQFLISFYEKMQSDKGSIPDRFSAQQFSDYHSELNMSSLELGDSALYFCASSSPGAGTDTQYFGPGTRLTVL.

At least ten counts were recorded for this clonotype. The V and J genes are TRBV7-9 and TRBJ2-5; 7 positions agree with TRBD2. Germline CDR1 is SEHNR and CDR2 is FQNEAQ (reference sequence). The CDR3 extends over 14 amino acids. The V and J ends lost 7 bases and 5 bases, in that order; junction bases with no gene match: 10. The CDR3 nucleotides are TGTGCCAGCATACTAGCGATTACGACGGAGACCCAGTACTTC. Its protein is CASILAITTETQYF.

Comments on this clonotype: One base away lies a much larger clone, so this may be a sequencing read error. The rearrangement joins TRBV11-2 to TRBJ1-4; D call uncertain. CDR1 and CDR2 from the germline V gene are SGHAT and FQNNGV. The CDR3 runs to 14 residues. This CDR3 is CASSSGLTNKKLFF. The CDR3 bases are TGTGCCAGCAGCTCGGGATTAACTAATAAAAAACTGTTTTTT.

As concerns this clonotype: A much larger clone differs by one base, so this may be a read error. V is TRBV6-6 and J is TRBJ1-1, with 7 bases lining up with TRBD1. Trimming took 6 bases from V and 6 from J; bases not matched to a gene: 10. Per germline, CDR1 MNHNY and CDR2 SVGAGI (reference sequence). The CDR3 spans 14 residues. The CDR3 DNA sequence: TGTGCCAGCAGCCAACAGGGGAGGGACGCTGAAGCTTTCTTT. Amino acid sequence: CASSQQGRDAEAFF.

This clonotype was picked up a small number of times. This chain links TRBV6-5 with TRBJ2-3, with D perhaps TRBD1 or TRBD2 (6 bases each). Germline V gives CDR1 MNHEY, CDR2 SVGAGI. This CDR3 region has 15 residues. V was shortened by 6 bases and J by 4 bases, with 17 bases between the two germline ends. The CDR3 DNA reads TGTGCCAGCAGCAACGAGGGGGGTTGGGCAGATACGCAGTATTTT. Protein: CASSNEGGWADTQYF.

Within the sample, this clonotype is medium-sized. The genes are TRBV7-8 and TRBJ2-1; D might be TRBD1 or TRBD2, each matching 5 bases. Per germline, CDR1 SGHVS and CDR2 FQNEAQ. V lost 2 bases to trimming and J lost 6 bases, with 26 bases between them. The CDR3 has 19 residues. This CDR3 reads CASSLRTWGRRKGSNEQFF. The DNA of the CDR3 is TGTGCCAGCAGCTTAAGGACGTGGGGACGTCGAAAGGGCAGCAATGAGCAGTTCTTC.

About this clonotype itself: Relative to the germline gene, one junction end is altered; a read error may explain this. The chain uses TRBV4-1 and TRBJ1-1, with D unclear. Germline V lookup: CDR1 MGHRA, CDR2 YSYEKL. The CDR3 extends over 14 amino acids. CDR3 in amino acids: CASSQEGAPTEPFF. The CDR3 DNA reads TGCGCCAGCAGCCAAGAAGGAGCGCCGACTGAACCTTTCTTT.

This clonotype was detected many times. CDR3 sequence reads: CASSGTDRFYEQYF. In nucleotides, the CDR3 is TGTGCCAGCAGCGGGACGGACCGATTCTACGAGCAGTACTTC. The V call is TRBV2, the J call TRBJ2-7; D is possibly TRBD1 or TRBD2 (5 bases each). CDR3 length: 14 amino acids. CDR1 is SNHLY and CDR2 is FYNNEI in the germline V gene. V was cut by 6 bases and J by 3 bases, with 15 bases left in between.

There are many counts of this clonotype. This CDR3 reads CSVGEQMNTGELFF. The CDR3 DNA reads as TGCAGCGTTGGGGAGCAGATGAACACCGGGGAGCTGTTTTTT. The genes are TRBV29-1 and TRBJ2-2, with TRBD2 as a possible D gene (5 bases). V lost 4 bases and J lost 1, with 10 bases in between. Per the germline V gene, CDR1 is SQVTM and CDR2 is ANQGSEA. The CDR3 length is 14 residues.

This clonotype occurred a few times. The chain is built from TRBV9 and TRBJ2-3; no reliable D call. This CDR3 spans 15 amino acids. V lost 0 bases and J 2 bases, leaving 10 bases between the germline ends. Germline values: CDR1 SGDLS, CDR2 YYNGEE. For the CDR3, the DNA is TGTGCCAGCAGCGTAGATGGTCTTGACACAGATACGCAGTATTTT. Protein product: CASSVDGLDTDTQYF. Supplemented by reference TRBV9 and TRBJ2-3, the full variable domain reads DSGVTQTPKHLITATGQRVTLRCSPRSGDLSVYWYQQSLDQGLQFLIQYYNGEERAKGNILERFSAQQFPDLHSELNLSSLELGDSALYFCASSVDGLDTDTQYFGPGTRLTVL.

This clonotype was recorded many times. The chain is built from TRBV20-1 and TRBJ2-7; D ambiguous. The germline CDR1 and CDR2 sequences are DFQATT and SNEGSKA (reference sequence). Trimming took 0 bases from V and 6 from J, leaving 9 bases between them. The CDR3 extends over 12 amino acids. The CDR3 DNA reads TGCAGTGCTAGAGATGTATGGGGCGAGCAGTACTTC. Translating gives CSARDVWGEQYF.

This clonotype has more than one count but fewer than ten. It is unclear where the CDR3 begins or ends on the DNA, so no DNA is shown, and the CDR3 is as TCRdb lists it. V is TRBV6-6 and J is TRBJ1-6; the listed D gene, TRBD1, was not tested against the DNA. CDR1 and CDR2 from the germline V gene are MNHNY and SVGAGI (reference sequence). The CDR3 numbers 15 amino acids, ends counted. CDR3 protein: CASSTSDRANSPLHF.

The V call is TRBV6-2 or TRBV6-3, the J call TRBJ1-2, with a possible D match to TRBD1 (6 bases). Germline loops: CDR1 MNHEY, CDR2 SVGEGT. Trimming stripped 6 bases from V and 5 bases from J, with 13 bases between. The CDR3 length is 13 residues. The CDR3 sequence is CASSTGQIYGYTF. In nucleotides, the CDR3 is TGTGCCAGCAGCACCGGACAGATATATGGCTACACCTTC.

This clonotype has more than one count but fewer than ten. One junction end does not reproduce the germline sequence, and a read error may be involved. The gene calls are TRBV10-3 and TRBJ2-7, with D unclear. In germline, CDR1 is ENHRY, CDR2 SYGVKD. The CDR3 consists of 14 residues. CDR3 sequence: CATSESTGSYEQYF. The CDR3 bases are TGTGCCACCAGTGAGTCGACGGGTTCCTACGAGCAGTACTTC.

This clonotype appeared many times. This rearrangement joins TRBV7-3 to TRBJ2-1, with 7 bases fitting TRBD1. This CDR3 is 16 amino acids long. Germline V gene data show CDR1 as SGHTA and CDR2 as FQGTGA. The V gene end was trimmed by 5 bases and the J gene end by 4 bases; junction bases not matched to a gene: 11. The chain's CDR3 is CASSAQAGGNYNEQFF. The CDR3 DNA is TGTGCCAGCAGCGCCCAGGCAGGGGGAAATTACAATGAGCAGTTCTTC.

This clonotype was recorded many times. The chain has TRBV11-2 and TRBJ1-4; D not certain. The CDR3 sequence is 14 residues long. Germline V gene sequence: CDR1 SGHAT, CDR2 FQNNGV. V lost 4 bases and J lost 1, with 7 bases in between. CDR3 sequence reads: CASSSGLTNEKLFF. Here the CDR3 DNA reads TGTGCCAGCAGCTCGGGATTAACTAATGAAAAACTGTTTTTT. Together with reference TRBV11-2 and TRBJ1-4, the CDR3 gives the full variable domain: EAGVAQSPRYKIIEKRQSVAFWCNPISGHATLYWYQQILGQGPKLLIQFQNNGVVDDSQLPKDRFSAERLKGVDSTLKIQPAKLEDSAVYLCASSSGLTNEKLFFGSGTQLSVL.